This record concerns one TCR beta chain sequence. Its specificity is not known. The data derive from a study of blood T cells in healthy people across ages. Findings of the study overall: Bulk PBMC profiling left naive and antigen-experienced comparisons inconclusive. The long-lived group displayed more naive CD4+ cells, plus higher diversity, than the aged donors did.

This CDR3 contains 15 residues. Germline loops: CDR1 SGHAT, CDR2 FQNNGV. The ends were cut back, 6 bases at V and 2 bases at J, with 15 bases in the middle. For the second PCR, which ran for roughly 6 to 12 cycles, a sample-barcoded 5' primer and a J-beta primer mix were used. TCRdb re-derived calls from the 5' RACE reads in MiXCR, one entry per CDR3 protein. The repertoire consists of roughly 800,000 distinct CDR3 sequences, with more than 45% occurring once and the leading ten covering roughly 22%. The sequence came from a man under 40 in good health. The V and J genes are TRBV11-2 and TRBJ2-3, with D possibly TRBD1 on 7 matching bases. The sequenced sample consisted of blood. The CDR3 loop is CASSPRGTDTDTQYF. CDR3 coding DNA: TGTGCCAGCAGTCCCCGGGGGACAGACACAGATACGCAGTATTTT.